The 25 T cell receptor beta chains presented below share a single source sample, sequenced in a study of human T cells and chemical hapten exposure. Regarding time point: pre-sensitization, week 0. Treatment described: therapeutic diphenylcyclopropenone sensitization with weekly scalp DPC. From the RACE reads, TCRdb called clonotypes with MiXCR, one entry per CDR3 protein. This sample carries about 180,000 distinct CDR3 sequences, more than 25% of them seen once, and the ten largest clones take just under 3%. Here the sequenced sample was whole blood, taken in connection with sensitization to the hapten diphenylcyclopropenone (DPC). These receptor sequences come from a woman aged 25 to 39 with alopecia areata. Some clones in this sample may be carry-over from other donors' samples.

The CDR3 is CASSGANRGMAGNTIYF. The CDR3 nucleotides read TGTGCCAGCTCTGGGGCAAACAGGGGCATGGCTGGAAACACCATATATTTT. The chain employs TRBV28 and TRBJ1-3; 7 nucleotides align to TRBD1. The germline gives CDR1 MDHEN, CDR2 SYDVKM. J was trimmed by 2 bases and V by 8 bases; bases with no gene match: 15. The CDR3 consists of 17 residues.

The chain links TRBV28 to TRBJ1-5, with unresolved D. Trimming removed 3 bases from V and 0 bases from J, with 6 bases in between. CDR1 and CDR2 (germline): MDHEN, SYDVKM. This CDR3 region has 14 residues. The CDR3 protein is CASSFLDSNQPQHF. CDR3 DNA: TGTGCCAGCAGTTTTTTGGATAGCAATCAGCCCCAGCATTTT.

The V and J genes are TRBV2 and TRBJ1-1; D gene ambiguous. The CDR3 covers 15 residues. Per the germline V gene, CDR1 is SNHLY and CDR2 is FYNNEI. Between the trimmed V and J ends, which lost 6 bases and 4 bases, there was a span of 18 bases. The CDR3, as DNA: TGTGCCAGCAGCGGGTCGGTCTCGGGCGGCACTGAAGCTTTCTTT. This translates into CASSGSVSGGTEAFF.

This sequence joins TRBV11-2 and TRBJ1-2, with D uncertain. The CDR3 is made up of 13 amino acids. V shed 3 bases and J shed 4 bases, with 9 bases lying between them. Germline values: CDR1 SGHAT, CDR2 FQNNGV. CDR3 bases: TGTGCCAGCAGCTTTGGGGTTGGCTATGGCTACACCTTC. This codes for CASSFGVGYGYTF.

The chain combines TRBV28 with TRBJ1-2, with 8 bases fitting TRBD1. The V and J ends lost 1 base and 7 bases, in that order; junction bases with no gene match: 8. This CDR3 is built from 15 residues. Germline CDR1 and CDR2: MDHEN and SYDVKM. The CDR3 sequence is CASSLLGTGAGGYTF. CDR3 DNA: TGTGCCAGCAGTTTATTAGGGACAGGAGCTGGTGGCTACACCTTC.

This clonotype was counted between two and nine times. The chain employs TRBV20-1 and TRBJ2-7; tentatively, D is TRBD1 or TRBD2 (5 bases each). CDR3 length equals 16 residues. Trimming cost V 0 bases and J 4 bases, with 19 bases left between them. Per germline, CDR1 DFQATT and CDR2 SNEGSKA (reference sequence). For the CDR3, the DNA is TGCAGTGCTAGAGATCGGTCCGGGGCTCTACCATACGAGCAGTACTTC. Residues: CSARDRSGALPYEQYF.

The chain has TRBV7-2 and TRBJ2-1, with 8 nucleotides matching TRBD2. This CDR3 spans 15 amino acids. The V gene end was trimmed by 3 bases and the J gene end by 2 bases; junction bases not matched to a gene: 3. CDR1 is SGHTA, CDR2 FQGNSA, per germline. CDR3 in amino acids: CASSFREGAYNEQFF. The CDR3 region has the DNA TGTGCCAGCAGCTTCCGGGAGGGCGCCTACAATGAGCAGTTCTTC. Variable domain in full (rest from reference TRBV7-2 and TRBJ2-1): GAGVSQSPSNKVTEKGKDVELRCDPISGHTALYWYRQSLGQGLEFLIYFQGNSAPDKSGLPSDRFSAERTGGSVSTLTIQRTQQEDSAVYLCASSFREGAYNEQFFGPGTRLTVL.

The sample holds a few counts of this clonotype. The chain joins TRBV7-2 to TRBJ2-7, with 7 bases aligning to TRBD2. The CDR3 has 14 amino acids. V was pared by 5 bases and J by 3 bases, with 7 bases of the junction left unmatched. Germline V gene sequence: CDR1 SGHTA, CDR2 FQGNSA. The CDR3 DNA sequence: TGTGCCAGCAGCCAAAGCCTAGCGGACTACGAGCAGTACTTC. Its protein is CASSQSLADYEQYF.

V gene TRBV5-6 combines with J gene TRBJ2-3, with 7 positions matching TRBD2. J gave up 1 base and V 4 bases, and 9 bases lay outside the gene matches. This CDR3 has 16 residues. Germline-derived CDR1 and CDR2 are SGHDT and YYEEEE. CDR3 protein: CASSPRGGSRTDTQYF. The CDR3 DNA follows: TGTGCCAGCAGCCCGAGGGGCGGGAGCCGCACAGATACGCAGTATTTT.

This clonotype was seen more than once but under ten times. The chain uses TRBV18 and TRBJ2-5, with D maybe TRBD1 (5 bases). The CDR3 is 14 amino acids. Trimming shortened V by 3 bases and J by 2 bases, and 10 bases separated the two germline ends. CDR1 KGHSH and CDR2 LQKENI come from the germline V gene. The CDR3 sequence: CASSPSRAQETQYF. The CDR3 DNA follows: TGTGCCAGCTCACCGTCCAGGGCGCAAGAGACCCAGTACTTC.

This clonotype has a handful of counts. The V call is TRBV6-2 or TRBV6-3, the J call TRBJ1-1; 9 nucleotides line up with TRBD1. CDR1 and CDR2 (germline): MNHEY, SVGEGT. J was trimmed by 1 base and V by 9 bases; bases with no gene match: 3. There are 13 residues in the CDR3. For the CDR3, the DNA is TGTGCCAGTACGGACAGGGGGAACACTGAAGCTTTCTTT. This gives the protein CASTDRGNTEAFF.

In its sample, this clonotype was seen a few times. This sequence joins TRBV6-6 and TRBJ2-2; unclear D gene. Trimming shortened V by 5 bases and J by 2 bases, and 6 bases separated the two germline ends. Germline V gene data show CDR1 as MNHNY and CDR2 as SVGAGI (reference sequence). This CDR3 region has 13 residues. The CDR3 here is CASSTENTGELFF. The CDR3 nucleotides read TGTGCCAGCAGTACGGAAAACACCGGGGAGCTGTTTTTT.

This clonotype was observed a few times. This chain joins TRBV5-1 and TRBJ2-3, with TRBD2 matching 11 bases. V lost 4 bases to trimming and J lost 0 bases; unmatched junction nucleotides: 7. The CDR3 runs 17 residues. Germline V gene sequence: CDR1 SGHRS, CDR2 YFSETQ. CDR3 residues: CASSGKGLAASTDTQYF. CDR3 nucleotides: TGCGCCAGCAGCGGTAAGGGACTAGCGGCAAGCACAGATACGCAGTATTTT.

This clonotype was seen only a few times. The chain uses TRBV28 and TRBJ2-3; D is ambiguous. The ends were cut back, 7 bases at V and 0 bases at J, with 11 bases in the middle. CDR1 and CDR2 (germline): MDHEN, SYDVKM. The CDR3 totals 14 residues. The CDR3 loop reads CASTPGGSTDTQYF. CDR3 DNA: TGTGCCAGCACCCCCGGTGGTAGCACAGATACGCAGTATTTT.

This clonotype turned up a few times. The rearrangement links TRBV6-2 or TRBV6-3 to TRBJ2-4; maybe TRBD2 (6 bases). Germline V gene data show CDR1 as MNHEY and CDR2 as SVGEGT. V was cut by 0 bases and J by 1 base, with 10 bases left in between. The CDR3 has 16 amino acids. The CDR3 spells CASSYSMRDAKNIQYF. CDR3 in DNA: TGTGCCAGCAGTTACTCGATGCGGGACGCCAAAAACATTCAGTACTTC.

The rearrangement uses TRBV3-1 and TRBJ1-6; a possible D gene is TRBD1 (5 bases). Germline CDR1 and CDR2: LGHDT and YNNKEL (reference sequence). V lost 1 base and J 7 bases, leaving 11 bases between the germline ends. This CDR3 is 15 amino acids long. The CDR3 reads CASSQVGGGNSPLHF. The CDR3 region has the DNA TGTGCCAGCAGCCAAGTCGGGGGAGGGAATTCACCCCTCCACTTT. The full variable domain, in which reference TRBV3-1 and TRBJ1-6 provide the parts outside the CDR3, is DTAVSQTPKYLVTQMGNDKSIKCEQNLGHDTMYWYKQDSKKFLKIMFSYNNKELIINETVPNRFSPKSPDKAHLNLHINSLELGDSAVYFCASSQVGGGNSPLHFGNGTRLTVT.

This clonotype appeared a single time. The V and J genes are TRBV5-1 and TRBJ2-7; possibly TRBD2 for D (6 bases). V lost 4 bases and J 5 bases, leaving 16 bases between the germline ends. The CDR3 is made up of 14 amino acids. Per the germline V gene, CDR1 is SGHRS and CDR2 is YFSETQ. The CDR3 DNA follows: TGCGCCAGCAGCGCCGGGGGAATTTCCAACGAGCAGTACTTC. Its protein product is CASSAGGISNEQYF.

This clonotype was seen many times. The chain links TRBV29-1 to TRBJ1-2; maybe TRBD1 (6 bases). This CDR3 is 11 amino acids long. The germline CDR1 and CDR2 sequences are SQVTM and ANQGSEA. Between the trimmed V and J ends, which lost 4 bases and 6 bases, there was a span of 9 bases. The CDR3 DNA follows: TGCAGCGTTGTACAGGGTCATGGCTACACCTTC. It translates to CSVVQGHGYTF.

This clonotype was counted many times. The CDR3 sequence: CSVEWGMGGYTF. CDR3 coding DNA: TGCAGCGTTGAATGGGGGATGGGAGGCTACACCTTC. The chain has TRBV29-1 and TRBJ1-2, with D tentatively TRBD1 (5 bases). The CDR3 is 12 residues long. The V and J ends lost 2 bases and 8 bases respectively, with 12 bases between them. The germline gives CDR1 SQVTM, CDR2 ANQGSEA.

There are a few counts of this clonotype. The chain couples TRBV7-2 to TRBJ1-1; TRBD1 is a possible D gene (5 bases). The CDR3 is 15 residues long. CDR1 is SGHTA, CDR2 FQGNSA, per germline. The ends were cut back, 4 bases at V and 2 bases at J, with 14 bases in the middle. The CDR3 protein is CASSSFKGVNTEAFF. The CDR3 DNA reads TGTGCCAGCAGCTCCTTTAAAGGGGTAAACACTGAAGCTTTCTTT.

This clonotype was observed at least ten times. This CDR3 is CASSFVDVWNSPLHF. CDR3 DNA: TGTGCCAGCAGTTTCGTAGACGTATGGAATTCACCCCTCCACTTT. The chain employs TRBV28 and TRBJ1-6; no firm D call. This CDR3 has 15 residues. Germline V gene lookup returns CDR1 MDHEN and CDR2 SYDVKM. Trimming removed 3 bases at V and 7 bases at J, with 13 bases between. The entire variable domain, with the rest obtained from reference TRBV28 and TRBJ1-6, is as follows: DVKVTQSSRYLVKRTGEKVFLECVQDMDHENMFWYRQDPGLGLRLIYFSYDVKMKEKGDIPEGYSVSREKKERFSLILESASTNQTSMYLCASSFVDVWNSPLHFGNGTRLTVT.

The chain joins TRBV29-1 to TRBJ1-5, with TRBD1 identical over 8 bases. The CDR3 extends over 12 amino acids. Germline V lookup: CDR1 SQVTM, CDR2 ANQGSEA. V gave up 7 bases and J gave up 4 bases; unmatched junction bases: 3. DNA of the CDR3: TGCAGCGCTCGACAGGGGAATCAGCCCCAGCATTTT. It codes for CSARQGNQPQHF.

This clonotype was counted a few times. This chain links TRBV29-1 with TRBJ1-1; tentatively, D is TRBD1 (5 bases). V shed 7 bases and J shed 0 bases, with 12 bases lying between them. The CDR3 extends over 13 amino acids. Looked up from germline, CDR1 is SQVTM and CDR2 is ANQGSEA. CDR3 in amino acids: CSARRGMNTEAFF. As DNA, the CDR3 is TGCAGCGCCCGCCGGGGGATGAACACTGAAGCTTTCTTT.

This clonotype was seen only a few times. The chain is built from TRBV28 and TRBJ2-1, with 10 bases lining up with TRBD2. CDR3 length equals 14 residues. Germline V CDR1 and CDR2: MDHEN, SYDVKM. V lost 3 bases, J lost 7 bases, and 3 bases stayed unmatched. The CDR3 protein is CASSLGLAMNEQFF. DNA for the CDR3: TGTGCCAGCAGTTTGGGACTAGCGATGAATGAGCAGTTCTTC.

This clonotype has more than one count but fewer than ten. The CDR3 DNA reads TGTGCCAGCAGTCCAACGACGAACACTGAAGCTTTCTTT. This sequence encodes CASSPTTNTEAFF. The gene calls are TRBV6-2 or TRBV6-3 and TRBJ1-1; D is unresolved. V lost 5 bases, J lost 1 base, and 8 bases lay in between. The CDR3 is 13 residues long. Germline lookup yields CDR1 MNHEY and CDR2 SVGEGT.